These 4 T cell receptor beta chains came from one sample sequenced in a study of regulatory T cells in long-lasting Graves disease. Library construction for TCR beta used iRepertoire HTBI primers and Arm-PCR of CDR3 regions. TCRdb redid the calling of the multiplex PCR reads with MiXCR, one entry per CDR3 protein. There are a few hundred thousand distinct CDR3 sequences in the sample; around 24% occur only once, and around 24% lies in the top ten. Time point specified: persistent/refractory GD, antithyroid drugs over 5 years with positive TRAb. Extracted RNA from PBMCs served as the source of the TCR library. Sequenced here: peripheral blood mononuclear cells (PBMCs), sampled when the disease was refractory, from a patient treated with antithyroid drugs. The source is a female donor with Graves disease.

This clonotype was seen more than once but under ten times. The chain has TRBV3-1 and TRBJ1-3; D unclear. CDR3 length: 13 amino acids. Trimming took 4 bases from V and 3 from J, leaving 7 bases between them. CDR1 and CDR2 (germline): LGHDT, YNNKEL (reference sequence). The CDR3 nucleotides are TGTGCCAGCAGCCTCGGGTTTGGAAACACCATATATTTT. Translating gives CASSLGFGNTIYF. The whole variable domain, filled in from reference TRBV3-1 and TRBJ1-3, reads DTAVSQTPKYLVTQMGNDKSIKCEQNLGHDTMYWYKQDSKKFLKIMFSYNNKELIINETVPNRFSPKSPDKAHLNLHINSLELGDSAVYFCASSLGFGNTIYFGEGSWLTVV.

In this sample, this clonotype turned up many times. CDR3 amino acids: CASSFSNQPQHF. DNA of the CDR3: TGTGCCAGCAGCTTTAGCAATCAGCCCCAGCATTTT. The gene calls are TRBV12-3 or TRBV12-4 and TRBJ1-5; D remains ambiguous. The V gene lost 6 bases and the J gene lost 0 bases, with 3 bases spanning the gap. This CDR3 region has 12 residues.

This clonotype was detected many times. The chain is built from TRBV7-9 and TRBJ2-7; 7 nucleotides line up with TRBD1. Germline assignment: CDR1 SEHNR and CDR2 FQNEAQ (reference sequence). The CDR3 loop spans 14 amino acids. The J segment lost 2 bases and the V segment lost 4 bases, leaving 5 bases of the junction unmatched. The CDR3: CASSSTGTAYEQYF. The CDR3 DNA is TGTGCCAGCAGCTCGACGGGGACAGCCTACGAGCAGTACTTC. Full variable domain (remainder filled in from reference TRBV7-9 and TRBJ2-7): DTGVSQNPRHKITKRGQNVTFRCDPISEHNRLYWYRQTLGQGPEFLTYFQNEAQLEKSRLLSDRFSAERPKGSFSTLEIQRTEQGDSAMYLCASSSTGTAYEQYFGPGTRLTVT.

This clonotype was counted between two and nine times. CDR3 DNA sequence: TGTGCCAGCAGTTTATCATCCGGGGGGTTAATCAAGCAGTACTTC. Amino acids: CASSLSSGGLIKQYF. The chain links TRBV28 to TRBJ2-7; 7 positions agree with TRBD2. This CDR3 comprises 15 residues. Looked up from germline, CDR1 is MDHEN and CDR2 is SYDVKM. Germline trimming cut 1 base from V and 8 bases from J; bases unmatched to any gene: 11.